The rows below give T cell receptor beta chains drawn from one sample of a study of blood T cell repertoires in COVID-19. Libraries were prepared by immunoSEQ multiplex PCR; TCRdb keeps only in-frame clonotypes and omits some of them. The data show about 100,000 clones, with approximately 93% seen just once and 0.97% held by the top ten. The specimen sequenced was peripheral blood. All receptors come from a man aged 60 to 69 with acute or convalescent COVID-19. Each CDR3 is given with its conserved first and last residue. D genes are given only for firm matches. A row's size may be missing; if present it is once, few, many or a size class.

cdr3_nt,cdr3_aa,clone_size,d_call,j_call,v_call
TGTGCCAGCAGTGAAGCAGGGACAGGGGGCTACGAGCAGTACTTC,CASSEAGTGGYEQYF,NA,TRBD1,TRBJ2-7,TRBV2
TGTGCCAGCAGTGATGGTCCGGCAGGGGGCGATGGCTACACCTTC,CASSDGPAGGDGYTF,NA,TRBD1,TRBJ1-2,TRBV6-4
TGTGCCAGCAGCTTAAGGGCAGCGGGAGGGCCCTACAATGAGCAGTTCTTC,CASSLRAAGGPYNEQFF,NA,TRBD2,TRBJ2-1,TRBV7-2
TGTGCCAGCAGCGTATGGGCTAGCGGGACCTACAATGAGCAGTTCTTC,CASSVWASGTYNEQFF,NA,TRBD2,TRBJ2-1,TRBV9
TGTGCCAGCAGTACGCCCCCCAGGACTGAAGCTTTCTTT,CASSTPPRTEAFF,NA,NA,TRBJ1-1,TRBV6-5
TGCGCCAGCAGCCGAGGATCCCCAGGGGCTAACTATGGCTACACCTTC,CASSRGSPGANYGYTF,NA,NA,TRBJ1-2,TRBV5-1
TGTGCCAGCAGGGGGGAGGGCTACAATGAGCAGTTCTTC,CASRGEGYNEQFF,NA,TRBD2,TRBJ2-1,TRBV28
TGCAGCGGGACAGAGCTCTATGGCTACACCTTC,CSGTELYGYTF,NA,NA,TRBJ1-2,TRBV29-1
TGTGCCAGTAGCATCGACAGGGCTCAGCCCCAGCATTTT,CASSIDRAQPQHF,once,TRBD1,TRBJ1-5,TRBV19
TGTGCCAGCAGTGCCTGGGGACAGACTAATGAAAAACTGTTTTTT,CASSAWGQTNEKLFF,NA,TRBD1,TRBJ1-4,TRBV27
TGTGCCAGCGCGTCCTCCAGGGATAGCAATCAGCCCCAGCATTTT,CASASSRDSNQPQHF,NA,NA,TRBJ1-5,TRBV7-8
TGTGCCATCAGTGAGGGCAGGGGTGAGGAGACCCAGTACTTC,CAISEGRGEETQYF,NA,NA,TRBJ2-5,TRBV10-3
TGTGCCAGCAGTTACATCGACGGGGGAAACACCATATATTTT,CASSYIDGGNTIYF,once,NA,TRBJ1-3,TRBV6-2/TRBV6-3
TGTGCCAGCAGCTTGGGGGGGGACAGGATCTACGAGCAGTACTTC,CASSLGGDRIYEQYF,once,TRBD1,TRBJ2-7,TRBV5-4
TGTGCCAGCAGGGTCGGACAGGGGGCCTACGAGCAGTACTTC,CASRVGQGAYEQYF,NA,TRBD1,TRBJ2-7,TRBV2
TGTGCCAGCAGCTTATCTCTGAACACTGAAGCTTTCTTT,CASSLSLNTEAFF,NA,NA,TRBJ1-1,TRBV7-6
TGTGCCAGCAGTGAACCCGGGACAGGGACGGACAGTGAGCAGTTCTTC,CASSEPGTGTDSEQFF,NA,TRBD1,TRBJ2-1,TRBV13
TGTGCCAGCAAGAGAGTCCGCAATCAGCCCCAGCATTTT,CASKRVRNQPQHF,NA,NA,TRBJ1-5,TRBV2
TGTGCCAGTAACCCTACCTCGACAGTTTATGGCTACACCTTC,CASNPTSTVYGYTF,NA,NA,TRBJ1-2,TRBV19
TGCGCCAGCAGCTTGGGAGCGGTCACAGATACGCAGTATTTT,CASSLGAVTDTQYF,NA,NA,TRBJ2-3,TRBV5-1
TGTGCCAGTAGTATGAGGGGCGGGAGTTTGTACAATGAGCAGTTCTTC,CASSMRGGSLYNEQFF,NA,TRBD2,TRBJ2-1,TRBV19
TGTGCCAGTGGCCTGGCCGGGGAGCTGTTTTTT,CASGLAGELFF,NA,NA,TRBJ2-2,TRBV19
TGTGCCAGCAGTTACTTTAACCGGGGGACAGATACGCAGTATTTT,CASSYFNRGTDTQYF,NA,NA,TRBJ2-3,TRBV6-5
TGTGCCAGCAGCTTACGGGCGGGCTATCCGGGAAGTTGGCCAGATACGCAGTATTTT,CASSLRAGYPGSWPDTQYF,NA,NA,TRBJ2-3,TRBV7-8
TGCGCCAGCAGCACCGGGACAGGGGTCACTGAAGCTTTCTTT,CASSTGTGVTEAFF,NA,TRBD1,TRBJ1-1,TRBV5-1
TGTGCCAGCGGCCGCAATTCACCCCTCCACTTT,CASGRNSPLHF,NA,NA,TRBJ1-6,TRBV28
TGTGCCAGCAGTGAGACAGGGAACGGGGAGCTGTTTTTT,CASSETGNGELFF,once,TRBD1,TRBJ2-2,TRBV2
TGCGCCACCGCGGACAGGGTAGGCGACGAGCAGTACTTC,CATADRVGDEQYF,once,TRBD1,TRBJ2-7,TRBV5-1
TGTGCCACTAACGAAGGGGGCGCGTGGGAAAAACTGTTTTTT,CATNEGGAWEKLFF,NA,TRBD1,TRBJ1-4,TRBV19
TGTGCCAGCAGCGTTGCTAGCGGGCCTTCCTACGAGCAGTACTTC,CASSVASGPSYEQYF,NA,TRBD2,TRBJ2-7,TRBV9
TGTGCCAGCAGCTTAAGACAGGGTAACACCTACGAGCAGTACTTC,CASSLRQGNTYEQYF,NA,TRBD1,TRBJ2-7,TRBV7-6